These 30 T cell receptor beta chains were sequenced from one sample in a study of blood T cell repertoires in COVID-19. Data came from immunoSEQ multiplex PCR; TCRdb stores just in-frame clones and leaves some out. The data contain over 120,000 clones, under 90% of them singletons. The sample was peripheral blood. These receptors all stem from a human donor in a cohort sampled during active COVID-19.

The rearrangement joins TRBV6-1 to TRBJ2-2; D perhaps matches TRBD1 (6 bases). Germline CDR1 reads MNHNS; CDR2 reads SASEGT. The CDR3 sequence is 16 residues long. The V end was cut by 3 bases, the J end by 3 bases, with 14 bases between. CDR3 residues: CASSEFLGADTGELFF. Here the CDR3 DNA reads TGTGCCAGCAGTGAGTTCTTGGGGGCGGACACCGGGGAGCTGTTTTTT.

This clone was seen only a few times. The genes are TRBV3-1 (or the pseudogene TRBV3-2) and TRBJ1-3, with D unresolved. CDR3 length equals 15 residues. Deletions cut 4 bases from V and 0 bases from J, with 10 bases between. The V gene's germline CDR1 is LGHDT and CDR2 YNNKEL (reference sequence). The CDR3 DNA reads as TGTGCCAGCAGCCCTTTCTTACTCTCTGGAAACACCATATATTTT. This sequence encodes CASSPFLLSGNTIYF.

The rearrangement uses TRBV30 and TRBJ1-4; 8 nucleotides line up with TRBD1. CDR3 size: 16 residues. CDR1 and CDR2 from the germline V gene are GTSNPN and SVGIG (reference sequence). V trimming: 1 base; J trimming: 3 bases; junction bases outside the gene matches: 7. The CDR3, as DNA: TGTGCCTGGAGTGGAGGAGGACAGGGCCCTAATGAAAAACTGTTTTTT. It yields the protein CAWSGGGQGPNEKLFF.

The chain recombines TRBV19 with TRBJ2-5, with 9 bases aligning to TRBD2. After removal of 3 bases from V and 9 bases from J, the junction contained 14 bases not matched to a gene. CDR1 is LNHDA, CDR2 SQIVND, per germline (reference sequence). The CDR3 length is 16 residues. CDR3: CASSMTSGAPPGAQYF. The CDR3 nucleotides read TGTGCCAGTAGTATGACTAGCGGAGCCCCTCCCGGGGCCCAGTACTTC.

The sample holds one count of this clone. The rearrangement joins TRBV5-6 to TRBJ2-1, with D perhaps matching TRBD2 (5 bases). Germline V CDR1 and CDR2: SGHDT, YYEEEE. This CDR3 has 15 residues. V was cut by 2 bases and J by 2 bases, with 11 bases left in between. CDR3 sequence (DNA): TGTGCCAGCAGCTTCCGAGGAGGAGCCTACAATGAGCAGTTCTTC. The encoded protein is CASSFRGGAYNEQFF.

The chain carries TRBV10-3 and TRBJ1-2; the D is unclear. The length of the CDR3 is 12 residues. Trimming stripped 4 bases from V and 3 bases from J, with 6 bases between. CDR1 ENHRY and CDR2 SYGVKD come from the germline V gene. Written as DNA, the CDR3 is TGTGCCATCAGTGCATTAGACTATGGCTACACCTTC. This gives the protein CAISALDYGYTF.

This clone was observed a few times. CDR3 sequence reads: CASSRRQGAAGELFF. CDR3 nucleotide sequence: TGTGCCAGCAGTCGCCGACAGGGTGCGGCCGGGGAGCTGTTTTTT. The chain has TRBV27 and TRBJ2-2; 7 positions match TRBD1. V shed 5 bases and J 6 bases; nucleotides not matched to a gene: 9. In germline, CDR1 is MNHEY, CDR2 SMNVEV (reference sequence). This CDR3 spans 15 amino acids.

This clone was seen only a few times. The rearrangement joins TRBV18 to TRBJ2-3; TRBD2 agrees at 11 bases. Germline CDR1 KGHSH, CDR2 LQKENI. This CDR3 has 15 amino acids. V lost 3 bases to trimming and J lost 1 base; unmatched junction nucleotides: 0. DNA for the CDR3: TGTGCCAGCTCACCGGGACTAGCGGGCACAGATACGCAGTATTTT. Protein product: CASSPGLAGTDTQYF.

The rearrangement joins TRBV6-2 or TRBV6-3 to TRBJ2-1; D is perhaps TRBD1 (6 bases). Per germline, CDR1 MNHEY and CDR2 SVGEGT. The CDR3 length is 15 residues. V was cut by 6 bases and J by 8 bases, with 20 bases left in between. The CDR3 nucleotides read TGTGCCAGCAGCCGAGACAGGCTTGCAATCGATGAGCAGTTCTTC. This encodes CASSRDRLAIDEQFF.

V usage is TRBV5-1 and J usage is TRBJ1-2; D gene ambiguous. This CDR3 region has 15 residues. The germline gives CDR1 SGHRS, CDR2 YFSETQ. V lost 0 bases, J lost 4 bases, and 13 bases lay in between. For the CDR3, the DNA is TGCGCCAGCAGCTTGGGACTTACCTCTGGCTATGGCTACACCTTC. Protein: CASSLGLTSGYGYTF.

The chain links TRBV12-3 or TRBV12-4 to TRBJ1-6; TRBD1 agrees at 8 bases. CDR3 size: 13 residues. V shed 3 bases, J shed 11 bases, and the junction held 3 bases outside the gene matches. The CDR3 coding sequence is TGTGCCAGCAGTTTGGACAGGGAGGCACCCCTCCACTTT. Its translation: CASSLDREAPLHF.

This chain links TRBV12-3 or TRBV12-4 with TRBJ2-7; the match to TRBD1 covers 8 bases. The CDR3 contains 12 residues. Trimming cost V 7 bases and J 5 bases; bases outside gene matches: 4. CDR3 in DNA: TGTGCCAGCATGACAGGGGTTAACGAGCAGTACGTC. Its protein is CASMTGVNEQYV.

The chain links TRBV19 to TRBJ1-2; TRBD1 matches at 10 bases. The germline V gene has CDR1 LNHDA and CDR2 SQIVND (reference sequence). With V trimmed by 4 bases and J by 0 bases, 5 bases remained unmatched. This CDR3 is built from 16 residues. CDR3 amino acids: CASSTSGTGANYGYTF. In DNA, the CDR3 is TGTGCCAGTAGTACGTCCGGGACAGGGGCTAACTATGGCTACACCTTC.

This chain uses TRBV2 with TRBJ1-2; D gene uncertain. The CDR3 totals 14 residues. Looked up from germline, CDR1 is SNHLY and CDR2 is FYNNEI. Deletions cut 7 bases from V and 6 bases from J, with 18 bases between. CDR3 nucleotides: TGTGCCAGCACGGGAGGGCCCCGATCCGATGGCTACACCTTC. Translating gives CASTGGPRSDGYTF.

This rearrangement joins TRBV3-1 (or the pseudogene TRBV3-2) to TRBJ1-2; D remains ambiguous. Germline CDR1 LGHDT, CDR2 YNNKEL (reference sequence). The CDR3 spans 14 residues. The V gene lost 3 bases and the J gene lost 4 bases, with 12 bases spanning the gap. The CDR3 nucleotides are TGTGCCAGCAGCCAGAGGTCCTTTCCCTATGGCTACACCTTC. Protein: CASSQRSFPYGYTF.

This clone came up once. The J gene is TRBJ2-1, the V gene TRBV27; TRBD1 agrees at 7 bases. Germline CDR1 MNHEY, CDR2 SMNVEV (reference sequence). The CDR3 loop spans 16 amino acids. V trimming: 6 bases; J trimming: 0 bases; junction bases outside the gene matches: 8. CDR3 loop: CASRQKGAVSYNEQFF. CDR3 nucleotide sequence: TGTGCCAGCAGACAAAAGGGGGCGGTCTCCTACAATGAGCAGTTCTTC.

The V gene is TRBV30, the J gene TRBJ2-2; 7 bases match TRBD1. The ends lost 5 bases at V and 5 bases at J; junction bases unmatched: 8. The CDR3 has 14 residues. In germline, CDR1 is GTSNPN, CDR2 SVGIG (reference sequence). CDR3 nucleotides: TGTGCCTGGGCTAGGGCAGGGGGTACCGGGGAGCTGTTTTTT. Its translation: CAWARAGGTGELFF.

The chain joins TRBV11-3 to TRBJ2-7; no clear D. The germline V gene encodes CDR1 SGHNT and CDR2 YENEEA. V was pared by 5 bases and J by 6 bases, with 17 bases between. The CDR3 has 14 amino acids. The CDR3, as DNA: TGTGCCAGCAGCCTGGGCTCCCCCGCCCTCGAGCAGTACTTC. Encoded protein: CASSLGSPALEQYF.

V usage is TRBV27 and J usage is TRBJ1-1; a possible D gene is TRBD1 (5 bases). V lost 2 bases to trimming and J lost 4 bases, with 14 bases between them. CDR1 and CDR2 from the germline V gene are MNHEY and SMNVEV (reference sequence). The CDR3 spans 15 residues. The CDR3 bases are TGTGCCAGCAGTTTACGGGGCAGGGAGGGCACTGAAGCTTTCTTT. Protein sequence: CASSLRGREGTEAFF.

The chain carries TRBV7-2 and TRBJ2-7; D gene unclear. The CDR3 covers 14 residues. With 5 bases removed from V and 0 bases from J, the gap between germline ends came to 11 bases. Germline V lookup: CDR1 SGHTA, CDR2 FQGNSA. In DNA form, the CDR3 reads TGTGCCAGCAGCCTCGACACCTACTCCTACGAGCAGTACTTC. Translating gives CASSLDTYSYEQYF.

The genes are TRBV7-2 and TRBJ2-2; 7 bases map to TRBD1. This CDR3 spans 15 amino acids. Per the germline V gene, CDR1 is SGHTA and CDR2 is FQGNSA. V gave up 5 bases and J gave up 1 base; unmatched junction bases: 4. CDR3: CASSPGQKNTGELFF. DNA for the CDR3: TGTGCCAGCAGCCCGGGACAGAAGAACACCGGGGAGCTGTTTTTT.

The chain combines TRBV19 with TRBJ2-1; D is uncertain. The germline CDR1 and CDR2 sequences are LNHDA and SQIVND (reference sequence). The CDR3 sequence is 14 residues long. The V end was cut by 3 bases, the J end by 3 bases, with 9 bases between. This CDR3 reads CASSILPLYNEQFF. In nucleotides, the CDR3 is TGTGCCAGTAGTATTTTACCACTCTACAATGAGCAGTTCTTC.

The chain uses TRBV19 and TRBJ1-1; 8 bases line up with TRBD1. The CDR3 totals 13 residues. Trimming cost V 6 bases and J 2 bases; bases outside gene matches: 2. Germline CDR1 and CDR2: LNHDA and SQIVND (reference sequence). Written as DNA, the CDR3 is TGTGCCAGTAGGGGGACAGGTAACACTGAAGCTTTCTTT. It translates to CASRGTGNTEAFF.

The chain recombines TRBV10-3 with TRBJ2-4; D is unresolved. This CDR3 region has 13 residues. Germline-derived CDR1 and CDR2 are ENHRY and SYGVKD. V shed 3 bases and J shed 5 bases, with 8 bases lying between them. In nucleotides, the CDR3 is TGTGCCATCAGTGACCCTACTCAAAACATTCAGTACTTC. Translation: CAISDPTQNIQYF.

CDR3 DNA sequence: TGTGCCAGTAGTCGAATTCCGGGACAGGTTCCCTACGAGCAGTACGTC. This sequence encodes CASSRIPGQVPYEQYV. The rearrangement joins TRBV19 to TRBJ2-7, with TRBD1 matching 8 bases. Germline CDR1 LNHDA, CDR2 SQIVND (reference sequence). The V segment lost 5 bases and the J segment 2 bases; nucleotides outside the gene matches: 11. There are 16 residues in the CDR3.

The CDR3 loop is CASSLNREITGGYTF. The CDR3 bases are TGTGCCAGCTCACTTAACAGGGAAATCACGGGCGGCTACACCTTC. The V call is TRBV18, the J call TRBJ1-2; D might be TRBD1 (6 bases). The V and J ends lost 4 bases and 8 bases respectively, with 20 bases between them. The CDR3 sequence is 15 residues long. Germline V CDR1 and CDR2: KGHSH, LQKENI.

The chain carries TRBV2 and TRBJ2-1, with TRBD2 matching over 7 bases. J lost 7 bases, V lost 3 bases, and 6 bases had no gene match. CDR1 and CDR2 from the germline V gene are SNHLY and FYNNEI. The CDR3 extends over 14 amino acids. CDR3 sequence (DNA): TGTGCCAGCAGTGAGGGTCTTAGCGGGAATGAGCAGTTCTTC. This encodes CASSEGLSGNEQFF. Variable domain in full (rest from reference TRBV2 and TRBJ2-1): EPEVTQTPSHQVTQMGQEVILRCVPISNHLYFYWYRQILGQKVEFLVSFYNNEISEKSEIFDDQFSVERPDGSNFTLKIRSTKLEDSAMYFCASSEGLSGNEQFFGPGTRLTVL.

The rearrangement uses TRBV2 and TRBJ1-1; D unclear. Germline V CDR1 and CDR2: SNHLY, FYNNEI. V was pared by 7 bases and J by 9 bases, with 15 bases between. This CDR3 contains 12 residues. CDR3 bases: TGTGCCAGCACCTCAAGGGCGGGTAAAGCTTTCTTT. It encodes CASTSRAGKAFF.

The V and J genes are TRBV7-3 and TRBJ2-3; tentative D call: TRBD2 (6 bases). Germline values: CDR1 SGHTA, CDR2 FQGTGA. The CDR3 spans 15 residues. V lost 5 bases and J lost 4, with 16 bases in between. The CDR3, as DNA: TGTGCCAGCAGCCCCACTAGCAACTCCGCAGATACGCAGTATTTT. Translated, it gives CASSPTSNSADTQYF.

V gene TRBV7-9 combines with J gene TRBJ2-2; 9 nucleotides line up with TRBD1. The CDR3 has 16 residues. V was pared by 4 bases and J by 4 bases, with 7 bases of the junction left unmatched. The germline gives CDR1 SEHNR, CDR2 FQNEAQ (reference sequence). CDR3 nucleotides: TGTGCCAGCAGCTCCCGTGGGGGACAGGGCACCGGGGAGCTGTTTTTT. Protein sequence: CASSSRGGQGTGELFF.